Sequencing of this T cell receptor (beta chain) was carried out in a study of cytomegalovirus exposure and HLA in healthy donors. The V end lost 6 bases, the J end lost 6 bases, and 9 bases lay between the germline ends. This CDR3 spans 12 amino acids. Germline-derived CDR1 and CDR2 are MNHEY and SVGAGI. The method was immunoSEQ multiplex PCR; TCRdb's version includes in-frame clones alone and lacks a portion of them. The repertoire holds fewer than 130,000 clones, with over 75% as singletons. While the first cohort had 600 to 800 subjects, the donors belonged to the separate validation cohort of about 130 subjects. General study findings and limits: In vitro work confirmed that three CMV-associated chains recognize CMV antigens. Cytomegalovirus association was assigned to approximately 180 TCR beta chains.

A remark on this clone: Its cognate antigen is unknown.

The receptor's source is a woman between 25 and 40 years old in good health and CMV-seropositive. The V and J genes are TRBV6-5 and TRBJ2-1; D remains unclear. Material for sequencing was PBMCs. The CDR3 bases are TGTGCCAGCAGAGGAGTTGGCAATGAGCAGTTCTTC. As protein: CASRGVGNEQFF.